This T cell receptor (beta chain) originates from a study of blood T cells in healthy people across ages. Staff drew around 10 milliliters of peripheral blood from each donor. With a J-beta primer mix and a sample-barcoded 5' primer, a second PCR ran 7 to 11 cycles. MiXCR, run by TCRdb on the 5' RACE reads, gives a single entry per CDR3 protein. The data contain roughly 1,800,000 distinct CDR3 sequences, less than 50% of them singletons. Germline V CDR1 and CDR2: MDHEN, SYDVKM. V lost 4 bases and J lost 8; bases outside the gene matches: 10. The CDR3 totals 14 residues. V and J are TRBV28 and TRBJ1-1; 7 bases map to TRBD1. Material: blood. The source is a middle-aged woman in good health. The CDR3 here is CASSSTPGQPEAFF. The DNA for the CDR3 is TGTGCCAGCAGTTCGACACCGGGACAGCCAGAAGCTTTCTTT. The whole variable domain, filled in from reference TRBV28 and TRBJ1-1, reads DVKVTQSSRYLVKRTGEKVFLECVQDMDHENMFWYRQDPGLGLRLIYFSYDVKMKEKGDIPEGYSVSREKKERFSLILESASTNQTSMYLCASSSTPGQPEAFFGQGTRLTVV.